This TCR beta chain was found in a study of regulatory dendritic cells for organ transplantation (dated by TCRdb to about 2017). Regarding the research as a whole: Sorted naive and memory CD4+ and CD8+ T cells had their TCRbeta repertoires sequenced both before and after allostimulation with either regulatory or mature dendritic cells.

The CDR3 goes from the cysteine to the phenylalanine over 18 residues. Only CDR3 DNA is held: 54 bases, read in frame from base 1. From a lookup of the germline V gene, CDR1 and CDR2 are SGHNT and YENEEA. The germline V end is reduced by 4 bases and the J end by 3 bases; junction bases left unmatched: 7. A multiplexed two-step PCR with Vbeta-specific forward primers and Jbeta-specific reverse primers was used to amplify the TCRbeta CDR3 regions. Through the immunoSEQ service, TCRbeta libraries were sequenced on an Illumina instrument. From the authors' description of their analysis: IMGT annotation was used to assign V, D and J genes, and synthetic CDR3 analogues were used to correct the counts for multiplex PCR bias. The immunoSEQ Analyzer calculated repertoire clonality as one minus the normalized Shannon entropy. Clonal expansion was defined using Fisher's exact test with Benjamini-Hochberg false discovery rate control and a two-tailed threshold of P<0.01. In its TCRdb copy, this immuneACCESS table keeps in-frame sequences only and misses some clones. Where compared with another copy, unresolved V genes explain less than half of these, and the others have no known cause. The DNA was the basis for D and trimming; V, J and clone size are from that table. The table for this sample lists about 30,000 clones; roughly 80% of them were counted only once. Approximately 0.1% of the sample is taken by the ten largest.

The investigation overall reported the following: Only a couple of subjects were sequenced, and considerable between-individual heterogeneity in the alloreactive memory CD8+ T cell pool was noted by the authors. Repertoires were highly diverse in naive CD4+ and CD8+ T cells, less diverse in memory cells, and most oligoclonal in memory CD8+ cells. Expansion of memory CD8+ clones was induced by allostimulation in both subjects, but more limited expansion appeared to be induced by regulatory dendritic cells than by mature dendritic cells. Among the resting subsets, the most alloreactive TCR clonotypes were found in memory CD8+ T cells.

This clone was recorded once. Which antigen it targets is not known. Base qualities are missing; no much larger clone stands one base away. FACS was used to sort CD4+ or CD8+ cells into naive T cells (CD45RA+) and memory T cells (CD45RO+). T cells for TCR sequencing came from a couple of healthy control subjects. Unstimulated sorted T cell subsets were used as baseline controls for the mixed lymphocyte reactions. Genomic DNA was extracted with the Qiagen DNeasy Blood & Tissue Kit. This receptor chain uses TRBV11-3 and TRBJ2-1; TRBD2 matches 15 bases in the middle. The clonotype was recovered from a human donor in good health. The sequencing sample was made of naive CD4+ T cells from blood. The intended sense of this specimen's cell subset or site label: CD45RA+ naive T cells. The CDR3 region has the sequence CASSYTGTSGGLYNEQFF. The DNA sequence is given as TGTGCCAGCAGCTATACCGGGACTAGCGGGGGGCTCTACAATGAGCAGTTCTTC.